Below, 29 T cell receptor beta chains from the same sample are listed, as sequenced in a study of T cell responses to AZD1222 COVID-19 vaccine. Produced via immunoSEQ multiplex PCR; TCRdb's table is partial and in-frame only. The sample carries more than 100,000 clones, roughly 88% recorded once. This material consisted of peripheral blood, taken on day 0 of AZD1222 vaccination. The receptors here all came from an adult in good health.

The chain links TRBV7-2 to TRBJ1-6, with D tentatively TRBD1 (6 bases). The CDR3 is made up of 14 amino acids. With 6 bases removed from V and 6 bases from J, the gap between germline ends came to 12 bases. In germline, CDR1 is SGHTA, CDR2 FQGNSA. In DNA form, the CDR3 reads TGTGCCAGCAGGCCAATAGGGGGTAATTCACCCCTCCACTTT. It specifies CASRPIGGNSPLHF.

This chain links TRBV5-5 with TRBJ1-1, with unresolved D. Germline V gene data show CDR1 as SGHKS and CDR2 as YYEKEE (reference sequence). V lost 0 bases, J lost 0 bases, and 9 bases lay in between. CDR3 length: 15 amino acids. The CDR3: CASSLGVPMNTEAFF. In DNA form, the CDR3 reads TGTGCCAGCAGCTTGGGTGTACCGATGAACACTGAAGCTTTCTTT.

DNA for the CDR3: TGTGCCAGCAGTGCCAGGCCGGCTAGCGGGCCCTACAATGAGCAGTTCTTC. This codes for CASSARPASGPYNEQFF. The chain is built from TRBV27 and TRBJ2-1; 8 nucleotides agree with TRBD2. The CDR3 spans 17 residues. From germline, CDR1 is MNHEY and CDR2 SMNVEV (reference sequence). The ends lost 5 bases at V and 2 bases at J; junction bases unmatched: 11.

The CDR3 bases are TGTGCCAGCAGCTCCGGGACACCCAATTCACCCCTCCACTTT. As protein: CASSSGTPNSPLHF. The V and J genes are TRBV2 and TRBJ1-6; weak D call: TRBD1 (6 bases). Germline assignment: CDR1 SNHLY and CDR2 FYNNEI. CDR3 length equals 14 residues. Trimming took off 6 bases at V and 7 bases at J, with 13 bases between the two ends. The whole variable domain, remainder taken from reference TRBV2 and TRBJ1-6, is EPEVTQTPSHQVTQMGQEVILRCVPISNHLYFYWYRQILGQKVEFLVSFYNNEISEKSEIFDDQFSVERPDGSNFTLKIRSTKLEDSAMYFCASSSGTPNSPLHFGNGTRLTVT.

This clone was seen a single time. This rearrangement joins TRBV9 to TRBJ2-1, with D maybe TRBD2 (5 bases). The V and J ends lost 0 bases and 6 bases respectively, with 19 bases between them. The CDR3 consists of 17 residues. In germline, CDR1 is SGDLS, CDR2 YYNGEE. The CDR3 DNA reads TGTGCCAGCAGCGTAGGAAGTGGCGGGTTCCGTGGCAATGAGCAGTTCTTC. It encodes CASSVGSGGFRGNEQFF.

V usage is TRBV28 and J usage is TRBJ2-3, with unresolved D. The CDR3 is 12 amino acids. V was shortened by 4 bases and J by 9 bases, with 11 bases between the two germline ends. Germline V gives CDR1 MDHEN, CDR2 SYDVKM. In DNA form, the CDR3 reads TGTGCCAGCAGTTCCCCCTCCTGGACGCAGTATTTT. Protein: CASSSPSWTQYF.

The rearrangement joins TRBV9 to TRBJ2-1; TRBD1 might be the D (6 bases). Trimming took off 0 bases at V and 4 bases at J, with 11 bases between the two ends. CDR1 and CDR2 (germline): SGDLS, YYNGEE. The CDR3 has 15 amino acids. CDR3 bases: TGTGCCAGCAGCGTAGGGGGGCCGGTATACAATGAGCAGTTCTTC. Translation gives CASSVGGPVYNEQFF.

The V gene is TRBV19, the J gene TRBJ1-5; D remains unclear. Germline CDR1 reads LNHDA; CDR2 reads SQIVND (reference sequence). The CDR3 contains 18 residues. V was pared by 0 bases and J by 2 bases, with 17 bases between. This chain's CDR3 is CASSIDLEEVVGNQPQHF. The CDR3, as DNA: TGTGCCAGTAGTATAGATCTGGAGGAGGTGGTCGGCAATCAGCCCCAGCATTTT.

CDR3 bases: TGTGCCAGCAGTGAAGGACAGGGAAACCCCTACGAGCAGTACTTC. Residues: CASSEGQGNPYEQYF. The chain employs TRBV25-1 and TRBJ2-7, with 8 bases aligning to TRBD1. The CDR3 runs 15 residues. Trimming removed 2 bases from V and 2 bases from J; junction bases left unmatched: 5. In germline, CDR1 is MGHDK, CDR2 SYGVNS.

This chain uses TRBV28 with TRBJ1-5, with D hard to call. Germline V gene sequence: CDR1 MDHEN, CDR2 SYDVKM. The CDR3 covers 14 residues. V was clipped by 8 bases and J by 3 bases, with 14 bases between them. Here the CDR3 DNA reads TGTGCCAGCGCACCGGGCCGGAACAATCAGCCCCAGCATTTT. It encodes CASAPGRNNQPQHF.

The rearrangement uses TRBV4-3 and TRBJ1-2; maybe TRBD1 (5 bases). Trimming took 1 base from V and 8 from J, leaving 17 bases between them. Germline V CDR1 and CDR2: LGHNA, YSLEER. CDR3 length equals 15 residues. The CDR3 reads CASSQGGGPYEGYTF. The CDR3, as DNA: TGCGCCAGCAGCCAAGGCGGGGGTCCCTATGAGGGCTACACCTTC.

This chain joins TRBV7-9 and TRBJ1-2; possibly TRBD1 for D (6 bases). Trimming cost V 4 bases and J 5 bases, with 11 bases left between them. Germline CDR1 is SEHNR and CDR2 is FQNEAQ (reference sequence). This CDR3 is built from 13 residues. This CDR3 reads CASSSRTEYGYTF. CDR3 bases: TGTGCCAGCAGCTCCAGGACAGAATATGGCTACACCTTC.

V and J are TRBV6-1 and TRBJ1-5, with D unresolved. The CDR3 spans 15 residues. Trimming shortened V by 3 bases and J by 4 bases, and 13 bases separated the two germline ends. The V gene's germline CDR1 is MNHNS and CDR2 SASEGT. This chain's CDR3 is CASSEGGRGNQPQHF. As DNA, the CDR3 is TGTGCCAGCAGTGAGGGAGGACGAGGGAATCAGCCCCAGCATTTT.

This chain links TRBV11-3 with TRBJ2-1; D might be TRBD2 (5 bases). Deletions cut 6 bases from V and 6 bases from J, with 9 bases between. The length of the CDR3 is 12 residues. CDR1 is SGHNT and CDR2 is YENEEA in the germline V gene. The chain's CDR3 is CASSLLVNEQFF. DNA for the CDR3: TGTGCCAGCAGTCTACTAGTCAATGAGCAGTTCTTC.

The chain carries TRBV5-6 and TRBJ1-1; no clear D. Per germline, CDR1 SGHDT and CDR2 YYEEEE. This CDR3 contains 11 residues. Trimming shortened V by 4 bases and J by 0 bases, and 1 base separated the two germline ends. CDR3 amino acids: CASSLNTEAFF. CDR3 nucleotide sequence: TGTGCCAGCAGCCTGAACACTGAAGCTTTCTTT.

This clone was observed a few times. The chain carries TRBV5-4 and TRBJ1-6; D not resolved. The CDR3 extends over 16 amino acids. The germline CDR1 and CDR2 sequences are SGHNT and YYREEE (reference sequence). With 3 bases removed from V and 6 bases from J, the gap between germline ends came to 16 bases. The CDR3 region is CASSYGIPKGNSPLHF. For the CDR3, the DNA is TGTGCCAGCAGCTATGGGATCCCGAAGGGTAATTCACCCCTCCACTTT.

The chain links TRBV7-7 to TRBJ1-1; a weak D match, TRBD1 (5 bases). The CDR3 length is 17 residues. The germline gives CDR1 SSHAT, CDR2 FNYEAQ (reference sequence). V was cut by 1 base and J by 3 bases, with 18 bases left in between. The CDR3 sequence: CASSLVRGTPAHTEAFF. The CDR3 nucleotides read TGTGCCAGCAGCTTAGTGAGAGGGACTCCAGCACACACTGAAGCTTTCTTT.

The rearrangement uses TRBV3-1 (or the pseudogene TRBV3-2) and TRBJ2-5; TRBD1 agrees at 7 bases. Germline V gene lookup returns CDR1 LGHDT and CDR2 YNNKEL (reference sequence). Trimming at V came to 3 bases and at J to 2 bases, leaving 6 bases not matched to a gene. The CDR3 sequence is 15 residues long. DNA of the CDR3: TGTGCCAGCAGCCACAGACAGGGTTTACAAGAGACCCAGTACTTC. Translated, it gives CASSHRQGLQETQYF.

The table lists this clone with many counts. This chain uses TRBV7-6 with TRBJ2-7; TRBD2 agrees at 8 bases. Trimming cost V 3 bases and J 3 bases; bases outside gene matches: 7. Germline assignment: CDR1 SGHVS and CDR2 FNYEAQ. The CDR3 loop spans 15 amino acids. The CDR3 spells CASSFLAGPYYEQYF. The CDR3 coding sequence is TGTGCCAGCAGCTTTTTAGCGGGGCCCTACTACGAGCAGTACTTC.

The chain has TRBV5-4 and TRBJ2-3; D is unresolved. The CDR3 extends over 12 amino acids. Germline values: CDR1 SGHNT, CDR2 YYREEE (reference sequence). Trimming shortened V by 5 bases and J by 0 bases, and 4 bases separated the two germline ends. CDR3 coding DNA: TGTGCCAGCAGTCCTAGCACAGATACGCAGTATTTT. Amino acid sequence: CASSPSTDTQYF.

This clone was seen only once. The J gene is TRBJ1-2, the V gene TRBV12-3 or TRBV12-4, with no clear D. This CDR3 has 11 amino acids. Trimming removed 4 bases at V and 5 bases at J, with 5 bases between. The CDR3 coding sequence is TGTGCCAGCAGTTATAATTATGGCTACACCTTC. Protein product: CASSYNYGYTF.

The CDR3 loop reads CASSINPGQGSPSGNQPQHF. CDR3 nucleotide sequence: TGTGCCAGTAGTATCAACCCGGGACAGGGGTCTCCTTCGGGCAATCAGCCCCAGCATTTT. This rearrangement joins TRBV19 to TRBJ1-5, with 10 bases identical to TRBD1. With V trimmed by 3 bases and J by 2 bases, 16 bases remained unmatched. This CDR3 region has 20 residues. Germline values: CDR1 LNHDA, CDR2 SQIVND (reference sequence).

The genes are TRBV19 and TRBJ1-2; D unresolved. The CDR3 loop spans 13 amino acids. The germline gives CDR1 LNHDA, CDR2 SQIVND (reference sequence). V was shortened by 3 bases and J by 4 bases, with 9 bases between the two germline ends. This chain's CDR3 is CASSMVSGYGYTF. DNA for the CDR3: TGTGCCAGTAGTATGGTGTCGGGCTATGGCTACACCTTC.

The chain joins TRBV25-1 to TRBJ2-1; 10 positions agree with TRBD1. The trim removed 3 bases at V and 3 bases at J, leaving 2 bases unmatched. The germline V gene has CDR1 MGHDK and CDR2 SYGVNS. The CDR3 length is 15 residues. The chain's CDR3 is CASSDRTGGYNEQFF. In DNA, the CDR3 is TGTGCCAGCAGTGACCGGACAGGGGGCTACAATGAGCAGTTCTTC.

The chain uses TRBV28 and TRBJ2-7; TRBD2 might be the D (5 bases). V lost 3 bases, J lost 3 bases, and 12 bases lay in between. Per the germline V gene, CDR1 is MDHEN and CDR2 is SYDVKM. The CDR3 is 14 residues long. The CDR3 DNA reads as TGTGCCAGCAGTTTCCCCGGGAACTTCTACGAGCAGTACTTC. It yields the protein CASSFPGNFYEQYF.

The chain uses TRBV28 and TRBJ1-2, with no clear D. Germline assignment: CDR1 MDHEN and CDR2 SYDVKM. CDR3 length equals 14 residues. V lost 6 bases to trimming and J lost 6 bases, with 17 bases between them. This chain's CDR3 is CASRTPATKHGYTF. The CDR3 nucleotides read TGTGCCAGCAGAACTCCGGCGACAAAGCATGGCTACACCTTC.

The chain employs TRBV4-3 and TRBJ1-6, with D unclear. V shed 0 bases and J shed 7 bases, with 7 bases lying between them. CDR1 LGHNA and CDR2 YSLEER come from the germline V gene. The CDR3 runs 14 residues. This CDR3 is CASSQDWLNSPLHF. CDR3 DNA sequence: TGCGCCAGCAGCCAAGACTGGTTAAATTCACCCCTCCACTTT.

The chain is built from TRBV27 and TRBJ1-6; D perhaps matches TRBD1 (6 bases). Germline CDR1 and CDR2: MNHEY and SMNVEV (reference sequence). V lost 7 bases and J lost 0, with 10 bases in between. The CDR3 runs to 15 residues. DNA for the CDR3: TGTGCCAGCAAGGACAGTCTCTCCTATAATTCACCCCTCCACTTT. Its translation is CASKDSLSYNSPLHF.

The J gene is TRBJ1-2, the V gene TRBV9; D is perhaps TRBD1 (5 bases). From germline, CDR1 is SGDLS and CDR2 YYNGEE. The CDR3 has 13 amino acids. Between the trimmed V and J ends, which lost 0 bases and 8 bases, there was a span of 11 bases. The CDR3 DNA follows: TGTGCCAGCAGCGTAGACTCGAGGGGAGGCTACACCTTC. Residues: CASSVDSRGGYTF.